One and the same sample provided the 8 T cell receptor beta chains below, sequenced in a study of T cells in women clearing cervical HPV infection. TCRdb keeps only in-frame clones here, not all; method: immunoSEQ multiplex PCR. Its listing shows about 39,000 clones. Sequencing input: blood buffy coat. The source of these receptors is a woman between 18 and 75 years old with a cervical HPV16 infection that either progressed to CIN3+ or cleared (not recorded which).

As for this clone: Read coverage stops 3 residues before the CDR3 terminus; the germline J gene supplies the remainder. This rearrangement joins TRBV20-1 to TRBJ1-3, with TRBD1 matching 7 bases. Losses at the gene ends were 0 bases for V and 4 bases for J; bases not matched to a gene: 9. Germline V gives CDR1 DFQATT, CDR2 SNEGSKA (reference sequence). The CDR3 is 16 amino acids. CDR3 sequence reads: CSARDPGGLGGNTIYF. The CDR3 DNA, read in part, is TGCAGTGCTAGAGATCCAGGGGGTCTGGGAGGAAACACC.

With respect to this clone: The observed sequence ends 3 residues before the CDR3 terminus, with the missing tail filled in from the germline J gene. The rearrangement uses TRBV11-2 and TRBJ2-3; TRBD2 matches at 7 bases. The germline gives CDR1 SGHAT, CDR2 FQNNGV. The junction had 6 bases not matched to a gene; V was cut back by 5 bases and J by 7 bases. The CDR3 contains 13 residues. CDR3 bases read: TGTGCCAGCAGCACGGGGGGTGGAAATACG. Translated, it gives CASSTGGGNT. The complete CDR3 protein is CASSTGGGNTQYF.

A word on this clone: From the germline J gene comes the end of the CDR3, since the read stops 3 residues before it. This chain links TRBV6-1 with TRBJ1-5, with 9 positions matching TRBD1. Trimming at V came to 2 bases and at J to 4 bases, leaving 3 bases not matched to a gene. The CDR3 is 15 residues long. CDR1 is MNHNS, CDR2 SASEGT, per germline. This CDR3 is CASSETGQGNQPQHF. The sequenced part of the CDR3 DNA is TGTGCCAGCAGTGAAACAGGACAGGGGAATCAGCCC.

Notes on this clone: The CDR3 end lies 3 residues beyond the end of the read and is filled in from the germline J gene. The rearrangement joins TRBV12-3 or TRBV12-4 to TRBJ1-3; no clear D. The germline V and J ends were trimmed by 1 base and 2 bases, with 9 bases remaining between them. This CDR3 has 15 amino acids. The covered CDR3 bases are TGTGCCAGCAGTTTAGGGGCGGGGACTGGAAACACC. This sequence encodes CASSLGAGTGNT. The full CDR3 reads CASSLGAGTGNTIYF.

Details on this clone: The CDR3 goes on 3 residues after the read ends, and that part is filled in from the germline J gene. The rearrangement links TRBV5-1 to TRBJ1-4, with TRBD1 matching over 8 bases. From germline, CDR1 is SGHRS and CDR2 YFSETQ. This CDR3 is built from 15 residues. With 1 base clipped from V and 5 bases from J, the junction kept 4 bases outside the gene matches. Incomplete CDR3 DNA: TGCGCCAGCAGCTTGAGACAGGGGCAGAATGAAAAA. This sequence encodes CASSLRQGQNEK. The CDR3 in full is CASSLRQGQNEKLFF.

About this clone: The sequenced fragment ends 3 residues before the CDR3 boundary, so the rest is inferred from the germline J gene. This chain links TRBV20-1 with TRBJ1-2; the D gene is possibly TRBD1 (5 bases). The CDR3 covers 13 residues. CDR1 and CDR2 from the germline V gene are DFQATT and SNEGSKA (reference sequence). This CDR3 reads CSARLQGMNGYTF. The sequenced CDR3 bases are TGCAGTGCTAGACTCCAGGGAATGAACGGC.

Incomplete CDR3 DNA: TGCGCCAGCAGCTTCCCGGGGGAGAACACTGAA. Amino acids: CASSFPGENTE. The whole CDR3 protein is CASSFPGENTEAFF. V and J are TRBV5-1 and TRBJ1-1, with a weak D call TRBD1 (5 bases). Read data end 3 residues before the CDR3 end; the end is taken from the germline J gene. CDR3 length: 14 amino acids. Germline assignment: CDR1 SGHRS and CDR2 YFSETQ. V lost 2 bases and J 1 base, leaving 9 bases between the germline ends.

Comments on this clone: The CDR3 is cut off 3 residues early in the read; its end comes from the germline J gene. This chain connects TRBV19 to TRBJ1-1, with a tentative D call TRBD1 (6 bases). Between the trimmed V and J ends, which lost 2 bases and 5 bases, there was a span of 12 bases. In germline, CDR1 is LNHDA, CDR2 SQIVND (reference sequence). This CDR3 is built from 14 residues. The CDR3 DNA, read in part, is TGTGCCAGTAGTATAACAGGGCCGGGGACTGAA. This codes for CASSITGPGTE. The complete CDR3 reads CASSITGPGTEAFF.